The 18 T cell receptor beta chains listed next were all sequenced from one sample in a study of blood T cell repertoires in COVID-19. Profiled with immunoSEQ multiplex PCR; TCRdb holds only in-frame clones, not every one. The repertoire holds around 320,000 clones, with roughly nine tenths as singletons. Sequencing was carried out using PBMCs or T cells enriched from blood (not recorded which). Source of these receptors: a woman between 45 and 60 years old who had been exposed to COVID-19.

This clone came up a few times. V is TRBV19 and J is TRBJ2-2; D is possibly TRBD2 (5 bases). Looked up from germline, CDR1 is LNHDA and CDR2 is SQIVND (reference sequence). This CDR3 comprises 15 residues. Trimming took 10 bases from V and 0 from J, leaving 15 bases between them. The CDR3 DNA reads as TGTGCCACCACCCGATTAGCGACGAACACCGGGGAGCTGTTTTTT. Translating gives CATTRLATNTGELFF.

This chain connects TRBV7-2 to TRBJ2-7, with 7 positions matching TRBD1. Trimming cost V 1 base and J 2 bases; bases outside gene matches: 5. From germline, CDR1 is SGHTA and CDR2 FQGNSA. CDR3 length: 15 amino acids. CDR3 amino acids: CASSLDRGRTYEQYF. For the CDR3, the DNA is TGTGCCAGCAGCTTAGACAGGGGTAGGACCTACGAGCAGTACTTC.

The CDR3 loop is CASMSGAKAKNIQYF. The CDR3 DNA reads TGTGCCAGCATGAGCGGGGCTAAGGCCAAAAACATTCAGTACTTC. The rearrangement joins TRBV28 to TRBJ2-4; 7 bases fit TRBD2. Looked up from germline, CDR1 is MDHEN and CDR2 is SYDVKM. CDR3 length: 15 amino acids. The V gene end was trimmed by 7 bases and the J gene end by 1 base; junction bases not matched to a gene: 7.

The V gene is TRBV7-8, the J gene TRBJ2-7, with TRBD2 identical over 13 bases. V dropped 5 bases and J dropped 4; count of bases not matched to a gene: 5. This CDR3 is 15 amino acids long. Looked up from germline, CDR1 is SGHVS and CDR2 is FQNEAQ. In DNA, the CDR3 is TGTGCCAGCAGCCCGAGGACTAGCGGGGGTTACGAGCAGTACTTC. This encodes CASSPRTSGGYEQYF.

CDR3 in DNA: TGTGCCACCAGCAGTAGGACTAGCTCCTACAATGAGCAGTTCTTC. It yields the protein CATSSRTSSYNEQFF. The J gene is TRBJ2-1, the V gene TRBV15; 7 positions match TRBD2. This CDR3 region has 15 residues. Germline V CDR1 and CDR2: LNHNV, YYDKDF (reference sequence). Unmatched junction bases numbered 2, after V lost 3 bases and J lost 0 bases.

V is TRBV5-1 and J is TRBJ2-5; maybe TRBD1 (6 bases). This CDR3 has 14 residues. Between the trimmed V and J ends, which lost 4 bases and 2 bases, there was a span of 12 bases. CDR1 and CDR2 from the germline V gene are SGHRS and YFSETQ. CDR3 in amino acids: CASSTGTQQETQYF. CDR3 DNA sequence: TGCGCCAGCAGCACGGGGACACAACAAGAGACCCAGTACTTC.

The gene calls are TRBV19 and TRBJ1-3; D gene ambiguous. Trimming took off 7 bases at V and 3 bases at J, with 4 bases between the two ends. This CDR3 is built from 11 residues. From germline, CDR1 is LNHDA and CDR2 SQIVND (reference sequence). The CDR3 DNA follows: TGTGCCAGTAATAATGGAAACACCATATATTTT. It codes for CASNNGNTIYF. Full variable domain (outside the CDR3, taken from reference TRBV19 and TRBJ1-3): DGGITQSPKYLFRKEGQNVTLSCEQNLNHDAMYWYRQDPGQGLRLIYYSQIVNDFQKGDIAEGYSVSREKKESFPLTVTSAQKNPTAFYLCASNNGNTIYFGEGSWLTVV.

The gene calls are TRBV5-1 and TRBJ2-7; 7 bases are a match to TRBD1. CDR1 and CDR2 (germline): SGHRS, YFSETQ. This CDR3 is built from 14 residues. J was trimmed by 3 bases and V by 4 bases; bases with no gene match: 7. CDR3 protein: CASSLQGSGYEQYF. Here the CDR3 DNA reads TGCGCCAGCAGCCTACAGGGGAGCGGCTACGAGCAGTACTTC.

The chain recombines TRBV9 with TRBJ2-7; 12 bases match TRBD2. The germline V gene encodes CDR1 SGDLS and CDR2 YYNGEE. The CDR3 is made up of 15 amino acids. The ends lost 3 bases at V and 3 bases at J; junction bases unmatched: 4. CDR3 bases: TGTGCCAGCAGCGCCCCGACTAGCGGGGGCTACGAGCAGTACTTC. This encodes CASSAPTSGGYEQYF.

The V gene is TRBV29-1, the J gene TRBJ1-2, with 9 bases identical to TRBD1. CDR3 length: 13 amino acids. V gave up 6 bases and J gave up 4 bases; unmatched junction bases: 6. From germline, CDR1 is SQVTM and CDR2 ANQGSEA. In DNA form, the CDR3 reads TGCAGCGTAGACCGGGACAGGGTCTATGGCTACACCTTC. It codes for CSVDRDRVYGYTF.

Worth noting for this clone: This CDR3 is also generated by other DNA sequences in the sample. The V gene is TRBV7-8, the J gene TRBJ2-5, with D hard to call. Germline lookup yields CDR1 SGHVS and CDR2 FQNEAQ. The CDR3 sequence is 11 residues long. V gave up 5 bases and J gave up 2 bases, with 3 bases separating them. The chain's CDR3 is CASSPQETQYF. CDR3 bases: TGTGCCAGCAGCCCGCAAGAGACCCAGTACTTC.

The chain is built from TRBV28 and TRBJ1-2, with D perhaps matching TRBD1 (5 bases). CDR1 is MDHEN and CDR2 is SYDVKM in the germline V gene. Trimming took 6 bases from V and 4 from J, leaving 6 bases between them. This CDR3 is built from 11 residues. The CDR3: CASRDTYGYTF. In nucleotides, the CDR3 is TGTGCCAGCAGGGACACCTATGGCTACACCTTC.

The chain links TRBV3-1 (or the pseudogene TRBV3-2) to TRBJ1-6, with D possibly being TRBD1 (6 bases). Germline V gene lookup returns CDR1 LGHDT and CDR2 YNNKEL (reference sequence). The V gene lost 2 bases and the J gene lost 10 bases, with 18 bases spanning the gap. The CDR3 length is 16 residues. The CDR3 protein is CASSQSHAGAKSPLHF. Here the CDR3 DNA reads TGTGCCAGCAGCCAATCCCACGCGGGGGCTAAGTCACCCCTCCACTTT.

The rearrangement links TRBV30 to TRBJ1-6; 9 bases are a match to TRBD1. The CDR3 extends over 13 amino acids. Germline CDR1 is GTSNPN and CDR2 is SVGIG (reference sequence). CDR3 in amino acids: CGSAGQGNSPLHF. CDR3 nucleotides: TGTGGCTCGGCGGGACAGGGCAATTCACCCCTCCACTTT.

The genes are TRBV7-9 and TRBJ2-7, with 7 bases matching TRBD2. The germline V gene encodes CDR1 SEHNR and CDR2 FQNEAQ (reference sequence). This CDR3 has 15 residues. J gave up 2 bases and V 0 bases, and 4 bases lay outside the gene matches. CDR3 coding DNA: TGTGCCAGCAGCTTAGCAGGGGAGGGCACCTACGAGCAGTACTTC. Translating it yields CASSLAGEGTYEQYF.

This chain joins TRBV11-1 and TRBJ2-5; 8 bases are a match to TRBD2. Germline assignment: CDR1 SGHAT and CDR2 FQDESV (reference sequence). The length of the CDR3 is 16 residues. V shed 5 bases and J 2 bases; nucleotides not matched to a gene: 10. CDR3 sequence: CASSPRRGGAQETQYF. The CDR3 region has the DNA TGTGCCAGCAGCCCGCGACGGGGGGGGGCACAAGAGACCCAGTACTTC. Together with reference TRBV11-1 and TRBJ2-5, the CDR3 gives the full variable domain: EAEVAQSPRYKITEKSQAVAFWCDPISGHATLYWYRQILGQGPELLVQFQDESVVDDSQLPKDRFSAERLKGVDSTLKIQPAELGDSAMYLCASSPRRGGAQETQYFGPGTRLLVL.

The genes are TRBV5-4 and TRBJ2-7, with 9 bases lining up with TRBD1. The CDR3 is made up of 14 amino acids. Germline-derived CDR1 and CDR2 are SGHNT and YYREEE (reference sequence). Germline trimming cut 9 bases from V and 9 bases from J; bases unmatched to any gene: 16. The DNA of the CDR3 is TGTGCCACCGGGGGACAGGGCGGGCCCCTAGGGCAGTACTTC. Translating it yields CATGGQGGPLGQYF.

The chain combines TRBV10-3 with TRBJ1-4, with 9 nucleotides matching TRBD1. The CDR3 is made up of 15 amino acids. The germline V gene encodes CDR1 ENHRY and CDR2 SYGVKD. V was clipped by 2 bases and J by 2 bases; unmatched bases: 0. CDR3 coding DNA: TGTGCCATCAGTGAGGGGACAGGGACTAATGAAAAACTGTTTTTT. As protein: CAISEGTGTNEKLFF.